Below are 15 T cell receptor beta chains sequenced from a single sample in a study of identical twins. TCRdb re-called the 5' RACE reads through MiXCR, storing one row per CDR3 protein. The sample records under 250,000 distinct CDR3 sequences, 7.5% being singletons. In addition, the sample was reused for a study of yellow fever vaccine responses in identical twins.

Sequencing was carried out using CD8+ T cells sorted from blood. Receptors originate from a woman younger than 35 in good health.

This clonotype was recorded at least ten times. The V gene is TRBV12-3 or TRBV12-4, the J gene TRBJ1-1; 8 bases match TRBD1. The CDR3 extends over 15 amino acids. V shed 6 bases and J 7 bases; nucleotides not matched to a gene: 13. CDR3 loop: CASRPTGTGKNEAFF. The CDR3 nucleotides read TGTGCCAGCAGGCCGACCGGGACAGGCAAGAATGAAGCTTTCTTT.

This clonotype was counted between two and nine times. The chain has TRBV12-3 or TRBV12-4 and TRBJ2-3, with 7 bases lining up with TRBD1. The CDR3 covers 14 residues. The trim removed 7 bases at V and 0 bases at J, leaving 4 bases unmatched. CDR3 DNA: TGTGCCAGCACCCTGGGACAGAGCACAGATACGCAGTATTTT. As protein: CASTLGQSTDTQYF.

In DNA, the CDR3 is TGTGCCAGCAGCCAACCCCCATACCGGGACGGGTCGATCTACGAGCAGTACTTC. This translates into CASSQPPYRDGSIYEQYF. This sequence joins TRBV3-1 and TRBJ2-7; D possibly matches TRBD1 or TRBD2 (5 bases each). From germline, CDR1 is LGHDT and CDR2 YNNKEL (reference sequence). CDR3 size: 18 residues. The V end was cut by 2 bases, the J end by 3 bases, with 23 bases between.

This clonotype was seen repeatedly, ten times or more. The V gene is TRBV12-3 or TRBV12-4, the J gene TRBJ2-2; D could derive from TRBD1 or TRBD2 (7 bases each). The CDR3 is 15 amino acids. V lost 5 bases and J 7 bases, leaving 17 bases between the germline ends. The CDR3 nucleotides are TGTGCCAGCAGTCCCCCAGGGGGGGCCTTCGGGGAGCTGTTTTTT. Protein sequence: CASSPPGGAFGELFF.

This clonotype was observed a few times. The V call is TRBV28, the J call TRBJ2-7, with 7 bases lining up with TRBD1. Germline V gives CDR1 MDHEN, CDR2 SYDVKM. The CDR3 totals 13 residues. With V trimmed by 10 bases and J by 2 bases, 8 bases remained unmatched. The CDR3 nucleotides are TGTGCCACAGGGGGACAGTCAACCTACGAGCAGTACTTC. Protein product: CATGGQSTYEQYF.

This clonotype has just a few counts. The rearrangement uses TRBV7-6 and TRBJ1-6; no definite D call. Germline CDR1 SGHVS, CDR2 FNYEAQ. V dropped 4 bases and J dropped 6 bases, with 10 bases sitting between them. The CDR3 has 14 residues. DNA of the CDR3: TGTGCCAGCAGCTCTTCCGGAGCTAATTCACCCCTCCACTTT. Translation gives CASSSSGANSPLHF.

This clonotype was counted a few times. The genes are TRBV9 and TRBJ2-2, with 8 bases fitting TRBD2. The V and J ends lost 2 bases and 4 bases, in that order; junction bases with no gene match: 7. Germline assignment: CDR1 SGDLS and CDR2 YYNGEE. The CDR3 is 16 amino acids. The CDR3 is CASSVTSGRGTGELFF. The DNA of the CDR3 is TGTGCCAGCAGCGTCACTAGCGGTCGGGGCACCGGGGAGCTGTTTTTT.

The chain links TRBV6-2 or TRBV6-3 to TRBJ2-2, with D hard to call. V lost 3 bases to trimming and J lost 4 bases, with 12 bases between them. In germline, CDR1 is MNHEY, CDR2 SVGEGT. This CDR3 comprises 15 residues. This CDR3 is CASSYIGEITGELFF. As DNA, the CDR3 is TGTGCCAGCAGTTATATCGGAGAAATCACCGGGGAGCTGTTTTTT.

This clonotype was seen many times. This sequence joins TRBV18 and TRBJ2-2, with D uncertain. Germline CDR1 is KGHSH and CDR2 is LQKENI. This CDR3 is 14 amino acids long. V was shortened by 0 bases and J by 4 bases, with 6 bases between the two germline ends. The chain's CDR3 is CASSPPGSTGELFF. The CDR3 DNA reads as TGTGCCAGCTCACCACCAGGGTCCACCGGGGAGCTGTTTTTT.

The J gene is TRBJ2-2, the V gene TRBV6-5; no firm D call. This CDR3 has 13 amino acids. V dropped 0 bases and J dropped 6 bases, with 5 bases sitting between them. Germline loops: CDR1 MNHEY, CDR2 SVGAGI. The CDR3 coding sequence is TGTGCCAGCAGTTACTCGACGGCCGGGGAGCTGTTTTTT. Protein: CASSYSTAGELFF.

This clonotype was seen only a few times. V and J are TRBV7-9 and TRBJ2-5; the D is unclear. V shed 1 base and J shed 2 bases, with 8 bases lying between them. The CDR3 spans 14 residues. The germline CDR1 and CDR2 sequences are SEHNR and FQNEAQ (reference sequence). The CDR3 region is CASSLETHQETQYF. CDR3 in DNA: TGTGCCAGCAGCTTAGAGACACATCAAGAGACCCAGTACTTC.

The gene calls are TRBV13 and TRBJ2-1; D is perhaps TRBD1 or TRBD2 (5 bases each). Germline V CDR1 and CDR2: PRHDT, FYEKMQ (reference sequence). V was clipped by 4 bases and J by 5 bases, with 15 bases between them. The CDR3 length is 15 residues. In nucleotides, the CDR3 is TGTGCCAGCAGCTACCCCGGGGCACCTAACAATGAGCAGTTCTTC. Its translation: CASSYPGAPNNEQFF.

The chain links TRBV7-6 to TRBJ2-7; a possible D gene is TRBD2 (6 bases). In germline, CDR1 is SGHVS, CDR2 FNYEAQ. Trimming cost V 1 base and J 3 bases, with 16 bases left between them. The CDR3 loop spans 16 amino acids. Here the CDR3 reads CASSLVGGTPSYEQYF. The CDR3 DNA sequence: TGTGCCAGCAGCTTAGTGGGCGGGACGCCTAGCTACGAGCAGTACTTC.

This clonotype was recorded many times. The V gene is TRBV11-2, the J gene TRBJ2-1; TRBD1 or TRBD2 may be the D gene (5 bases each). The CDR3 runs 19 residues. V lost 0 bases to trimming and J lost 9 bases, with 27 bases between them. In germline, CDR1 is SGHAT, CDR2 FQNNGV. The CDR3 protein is CASSLDGYRDVSSIGEQFF. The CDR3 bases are TGTGCCAGCAGCTTAGATGGATATCGGGACGTCTCTAGTATAGGTGAGCAGTTCTTC. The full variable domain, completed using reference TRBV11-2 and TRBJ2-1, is EAGVAQSPRYKIIEKRQSVAFWCNPISGHATLYWYQQILGQGPKLLIQFQNNGVVDDSQLPKDRFSAERLKGVDSTLKIQPAKLEDSAVYLCASSLDGYRDVSSIGEQFFGPGTRLTVL.

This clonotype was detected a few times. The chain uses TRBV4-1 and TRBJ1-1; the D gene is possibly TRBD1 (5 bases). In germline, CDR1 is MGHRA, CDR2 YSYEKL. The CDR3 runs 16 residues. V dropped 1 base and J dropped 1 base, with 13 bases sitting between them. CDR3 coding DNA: TGCGCCAGCAGCCAAGGAGGCGGGGGAGGGAACACTGAAGCTTTCTTT. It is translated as CASSQGGGGGNTEAFF.